These 27 T cell receptor beta chains share one sample of origin, sequenced in a study of spatial heterogeneity in lung cancer. General study points: How many expanded intratumoral alpha and beta TCRs were present tracked the tumor mutation count, which was a count of nonsynonymous mutations.

Via MiXCR, TCRdb re-called the 5' RACE reads, giving one row per CDR3 protein. Among some 10,000 distinct CDR3 sequences listed, over 10% were seen once. The antigens for these receptors are not known. Indicated time point: sample taken at primary tumor resection. This specimen consisted of lung tumor tissue, obtained at surgery. These receptors came from a female donor with early-stage non-small cell lung cancer.

This clonotype has a count of ten or more. V and J are TRBV6-6 and TRBJ2-5; D could derive from TRBD1 or TRBD2 (5 bases each). Germline loops: CDR1 MNHNY, CDR2 SVGAGI (reference sequence). V lost 4 bases, J lost 7 bases, and 16 bases lay in between. This CDR3 comprises 14 residues. The CDR3 is CASSLKGTRGTQYF. The CDR3 DNA is TGTGCCAGCAGTTTGAAGGGGACCCGGGGGACCCAGTACTTC.

J is TRBJ1-3 and V is TRBV7-2, with D possibly being TRBD1 (6 bases). Looked up from germline, CDR1 is SGHTA and CDR2 is FQGNSA. V lost 1 base to trimming and J lost 2 bases, with 6 bases between them. The CDR3 runs to 14 residues. The DNA for the CDR3 is TGTGCCAGCAGCTTAGGACAGGCTGGAAACACCATATATTTT. As protein: CASSLGQAGNTIYF. Supplemented by reference TRBV7-2 and TRBJ1-3, the full variable domain reads GAGVSQSPSNKVTEKGKDVELRCDPISGHTALYWYRQSLGQGLEFLIYFQGNSAPDKSGLPSDRFSAERTGGSVSTLTIQRTQQEDSAVYLCASSLGQAGNTIYFGEGSWLTVV.

This clonotype has a count of ten or more. The genes are TRBV20-1 and TRBJ1-4; the match to TRBD1 covers 7 bases. V trimming: 2 bases; J trimming: 5 bases; junction bases outside the gene matches: 5. Germline loops: CDR1 DFQATT, CDR2 SNEGSKA (reference sequence). This CDR3 comprises 14 residues. The CDR3 bases are TGCAGTGCTAGACCGGGACAGCAGAATGAAAAACTGTTTTTT. This gives the protein CSARPGQQNEKLFF.

This clonotype was seen a handful of times. The chain combines TRBV7-2 with TRBJ1-6; D may be TRBD1 (6 bases). Germline values: CDR1 SGHTA, CDR2 FQGNSA. Trimming cost V 5 bases and J 0 bases, with 14 bases left between them. The CDR3 is 17 amino acids. The CDR3 DNA reads as TGTGCCAGCAGCCGGGACATTTGGAGCTCCTATAATTCACCCCTCCACTTT. As protein: CASSRDIWSSYNSPLHF.

This clonotype is classed as medium-sized (0.01 to 0.1%). The chain employs TRBV23-1 and TRBJ2-7, with 9 bases that match TRBD2. TRBV23-1 is an ORF, and what it does is uncertain. The CDR3 runs 16 residues. Germline trimming cut 3 bases from V and 2 bases from J; bases unmatched to any gene: 8. CDR3: CASSQGPSGTAYEQYF. The CDR3 bases are TGCGCCAGCAGTCAGGGCCCTAGCGGGACCGCCTACGAGCAGTACTTC.

This clonotype was seen at least ten times. The chain combines TRBV9 with TRBJ2-1, with D possibly matching TRBD2 (6 bases). V lost 1 base, J lost 6 bases, and 14 bases lay in between. This CDR3 is 15 amino acids long. Germline V gene sequence: CDR1 SGDLS, CDR2 YYNGEE. This CDR3 reads CASSVLAGTGNEQFF. The CDR3 DNA sequence: TGTGCCAGCAGCGTACTGGCGGGAACGGGCAATGAGCAGTTCTTC.

Many counts were recorded for this clonotype. The chain uses TRBV4-3 and TRBJ2-1; TRBD2 agrees at 9 bases. This CDR3 region has 15 residues. Germline-derived CDR1 and CDR2 are LGHNA and YSLEER. The V segment lost 6 bases and the J segment 2 bases; nucleotides outside the gene matches: 5. CDR3 amino acids: CASSQLAGPYNEQFF. CDR3 DNA sequence: TGCGCCAGCAGTCAACTAGCGGGTCCCTACAATGAGCAGTTCTTC.

By share, this clonotype ranks as large. The CDR3 sequence is CASSFGPMEQYF. In DNA form, the CDR3 reads TGTGCCAGCAGCTTCGGCCCAATGGAGCAGTACTTC. The V and J genes are TRBV7-3 and TRBJ2-7; D not resolved. Germline V gene lookup returns CDR1 SGHTA and CDR2 FQGTGA. CDR3 length: 12 amino acids. V lost 3 bases and J 7 bases, leaving 10 bases between the germline ends.

This clonotype has a count of ten or more. The chain is built from TRBV7-8 and TRBJ2-3, with TRBD1 matching over 7 bases. Trimming took 3 bases from V and 0 from J; bases not matched to a gene: 6. The CDR3 length is 16 residues. CDR1 is SGHVS and CDR2 is FQNEAQ in the germline V gene. CDR3 sequence (DNA): TGTGCCAGCAGCTTCCACAGGGGCGCAAGCACAGATACGCAGTATTTT. Protein product: CASSFHRGASTDTQYF.

This clonotype was seen more than once but under ten times. Possible read error: a much larger clone is one base away. CDR3 sequence (DNA): TGTGCCAGCAGTCCAGACATGGTCGAAACTGAAGCTTTCTTT. It is translated as CASSPDMVETEAFF. The V gene is TRBV12-3 or TRBV12-4, the J gene TRBJ1-1; D gene uncertain. V gave up 5 bases and J gave up 5 bases, with 15 bases separating them. The CDR3 consists of 14 residues.

This clonotype has at least ten counts. This chain joins TRBV14 and TRBJ2-2; D possibly corresponds to TRBD2 (6 bases). The CDR3 spans 14 residues. The ends were cut back, 4 bases at V and 7 bases at J, with 13 bases in the middle. CDR1 and CDR2 (germline): SGHDN, FVKESK. Here the CDR3 DNA reads TGTGCCAGCAGCCTGCGGAGGGGCGGCGGGGAGCTGTTTTTT. This codes for CASSLRRGGGELFF.

The chain uses TRBV6-2 or TRBV6-3 and TRBJ1-4; perhaps TRBD1 as D (6 bases). The V end lost 5 bases, the J end lost 6 bases, and 7 bases lay between the germline ends. Germline-derived CDR1 and CDR2 are MNHEY and SVGEGT. This CDR3 comprises 12 residues. The CDR3 is CASSRTDEKLFF. For the CDR3, the DNA is TGTGCCAGCAGTCGGACAGATGAAAAACTGTTTTTT.

By share of the sample, this clonotype is medium-sized. The chain combines TRBV18 with TRBJ1-5; D is undetermined. Trimming took off 6 bases at V and 7 bases at J, with 13 bases between the two ends. The CDR3 has 13 residues. Germline CDR1 and CDR2: KGHSH and LQKENI. The CDR3 DNA sequence: TGTGCCAGCTCGCAAAGGGTTAGGCAGCCCCAGCATTTT. It translates to CASSQRVRQPQHF.

Ten or more counts support this clonotype. V usage is TRBV7-7 and J usage is TRBJ2-3, with TRBD2 matching 11 bases. This CDR3 comprises 17 residues. Per the germline V gene, CDR1 is SSHAT and CDR2 is FNYEAQ (reference sequence). J was trimmed by 2 bases and V by 5 bases; bases with no gene match: 9. CDR3 bases: TGTGCCAGCAGCCCCGATAGCGGGGGGGCACTCACAGATACGCAGTATTTT. This translates into CASSPDSGGALTDTQYF.

Many counts were recorded for this clonotype. An end of the junction differs from the germline gene, which may be a read error. The chain combines TRBV7-2 with TRBJ2-7, with TRBD2 matching 11 bases. This CDR3 is 15 amino acids long. Germline lookup yields CDR1 SGHTA and CDR2 FQGNSA. CDR3 DNA: TGTGCCAGCAGCGTAGCGGGAGGGGGCTCCTACGAGCAGTACTTC. Amino acids: CASSVAGGGSYEQYF.

This clonotype has a count of ten or more. The CDR3 is CASSDRGTSTDTQYF. The CDR3 DNA reads as TGTGCCAGCAGCGACAGGGGAACTAGCACAGATACGCAGTATTTT. The chain has TRBV6-2 or TRBV6-3 and TRBJ2-3; 8 bases line up with TRBD1. The CDR3 has 15 amino acids. Per germline, CDR1 MNHEY and CDR2 SVGEGT. With 6 bases clipped from V and 0 bases from J, the junction kept 5 bases outside the gene matches.

This clonotype was recorded a few times. This sequence joins TRBV30 and TRBJ2-2; D perhaps matches TRBD2 (5 bases). Trimming left V 5 bases short and J 1 base short, with 11 bases between. The CDR3 totals 14 residues. Germline CDR1 GTSNPN, CDR2 SVGIG (reference sequence). The chain's CDR3 is CAWLGVQNTGELFF. For the CDR3, the DNA is TGTGCCTGGCTGGGAGTACAGAACACCGGGGAGCTGTTTTTT.

Many counts were recorded for this clonotype. The chain joins TRBV7-2 to TRBJ1-4; D is undetermined. The CDR3 length is 15 residues. Germline V gene sequence: CDR1 SGHTA, CDR2 FQGNSA. Trimming took 5 bases from V and 0 from J, leaving 10 bases between them. CDR3 DNA: TGTGCCAGCAGCCCCCCCACCGCAACTAATGAAAAACTGTTTTTT. It yields the protein CASSPPTATNEKLFF.

The chain uses TRBV10-2 and TRBJ2-1, with D perhaps TRBD2 (6 bases). V lost 0 bases, J lost 9 bases, and 12 bases lay in between. Germline-derived CDR1 and CDR2 are WSHSY and SAAADI. This CDR3 has 14 amino acids. CDR3 sequence: CASSESGLHPEQFF. As DNA, the CDR3 is TGCGCCAGCAGTGAGTCGGGACTCCACCCTGAGCAGTTCTTC.

This clonotype has ten or more counts. This rearrangement joins TRBV12-3 or TRBV12-4 to TRBJ1-5; 7 positions match TRBD1. Germline trimming cut 5 bases from V and 6 bases from J; bases unmatched to any gene: 4. The CDR3 runs 13 residues. The CDR3 bases are TGTGCCAGCAGTCGACAGGGCGGTCAGCCCCAGCATTTT. It codes for CASSRQGGQPQHF.

By share, this clonotype ranks as medium-sized. The rearrangement uses TRBV6-2 or TRBV6-3 and TRBJ2-3; tentatively, D is TRBD2 (5 bases). V was pared by 4 bases and J by 0 bases, with 17 bases between. Germline V gene lookup returns CDR1 MNHEY and CDR2 SVGEGT. The CDR3 extends over 17 amino acids. For the CDR3, the DNA is TGTGCCAGCAGTTCCTACAGTGGGAGTAGTAGCACAGATACGCAGTATTTT. It yields the protein CASSSYSGSSSTDTQYF.

A remark on this clonotype: This clone may be a read error of a much larger clone one base away. This chain uses TRBV20-1 with TRBJ2-7; 8 bases are shared with TRBD2. The CDR3 has 16 residues. In germline, CDR1 is DFQATT, CDR2 SNEGSKA (reference sequence). CDR3 coding DNA: TGCAGTGCTAGGGGCGGAGAGCGGGGGAGCTCCTACCAGCAGTACTTC. Its protein product is CSARGGERGSSYQQYF.

This clonotype was recorded many times. The chain combines TRBV6-5 with TRBJ1-1, with 10 nucleotides matching TRBD1. The CDR3 length is 14 residues. Looked up from germline, CDR1 is MNHEY and CDR2 is SVGAGI. Germline trimming cut 6 bases from V and 6 bases from J; bases unmatched to any gene: 7. As DNA, the CDR3 is TGTGCCAGCAGCGGTCGGACAGGGGGGTCTGAAGCTTTCTTT. Residues: CASSGRTGGSEAFF.

This clonotype was observed at least ten times. The rearrangement joins TRBV11-3 to TRBJ2-1, with D uncertain. Looked up from germline, CDR1 is SGHNT and CDR2 is YENEEA. V shed 5 bases and J shed 4 bases, with 9 bases lying between them. CDR3 length equals 13 residues. CDR3 bases: TGTGCCAGCAGCAGCCCTAAGTACAATGAGCAGTTCTTC. Translating gives CASSSPKYNEQFF.

By its share, this clonotype is medium-sized. The V call is TRBV7-2, the J call TRBJ1-5; the match to TRBD1 covers 8 bases. This CDR3 has 14 residues. Germline V CDR1 and CDR2: SGHTA, FQGNSA. J gave up 2 bases and V 5 bases, and 2 bases lay outside the gene matches. CDR3 sequence (DNA): TGTGCCAGCAGCATACAGGGGGGCAATCAGCCCCAGCATTTT. This codes for CASSIQGGNQPQHF.

This clonotype was counted only a few times. This rearrangement joins TRBV27 to TRBJ2-7, with D possibly called TRBD1 or TRBD2 (5 bases each). The length of the CDR3 is 14 residues. Germline CDR1 reads MNHEY; CDR2 reads SMNVEV (reference sequence). Trimming cost V 5 bases and J 4 bases, with 15 bases left between them. CDR3 residues: CASSLGGSLYEQYF. CDR3 sequence (DNA): TGTGCCAGCAGTCTTGGGGGATCCCTATACGAGCAGTACTTC.

Within the sample, this clonotype is medium-sized. The genes are TRBV20-1 and TRBJ2-1; TRBD2 matches 7 bases. V trimming: 2 bases; J trimming: 7 bases; junction bases outside the gene matches: 8. CDR3 length equals 14 residues. The germline V gene encodes CDR1 DFQATT and CDR2 SNEGSKA (reference sequence). CDR3 in amino acids: CSARQRLARNEQFF. DNA for the CDR3: TGCAGTGCTAGACAAAGACTAGCTAGGAATGAGCAGTTCTTC.